The present T cell receptor (beta chain) was sequenced within a study of blood T cell repertoires in COVID-19. Source study methods: The assay estimated nucleated cells by amplifying reference gene primers. Assay used: immunoSEQ multiplex PCR; TCRdb lists only in-frame clones, some missing. That table is the source of V, J and clone size, and D and trimming were worked out from the DNA. Of about 200,000 clones in the sample, 80% to 90% were seen once. The ends were cut back, 5 bases at V and 10 bases at J, with 20 bases in the middle. The CDR3 is 14 residues long. Germline CDR1 and CDR2: MNHEY and SMNVEV (reference sequence). The study drew participants aged about 18 to 95 years from roughly 25 US areas. Cohorts were based on clinical histories the participants reported. Among Cohort 3 donors, those recovered had two negative PCRs, clearance, or symptom resolution.

The source is a man aged 35 to 55 who had recovered from COVID-19. The sample taken for sequencing was PBMCs or T cells enriched from blood (not recorded which). The chain combines TRBV27 with TRBJ1-2, with D tentatively TRBD1 (5 bases). CDR3 residues: CASSLRGEYLSYTF. CDR3 in DNA: TGTGCCAGCAGTCTAAGGGGCGAATATTTATCCTACACCTTC.